The T cell receptor beta chain described here comes from a study of blood T cells in healthy people across ages. Through a sample-barcoded 5' primer and a J-beta primer mix, a second PCR was run for roughly 6 to 11 cycles. Every cDNA molecule carried a tag from a template-switch adaptor bearing 12 random nucleotides. TCRdb re-analysed the 5' RACE reads in MiXCR, keeping a single row per CDR3 protein. This sample yields over 1,200,000 distinct CDR3 sequences, of which approximately 59% are seen a single time; more than 6% belongs to the top ten. Study-wide results and caveats: Both higher diversity and more naive CD4+ cells marked long-lived donors when set against aged donors. Samples with more naive T cells showed higher observed beta diversity.

Healthy Caucasian individuals from Russia aged about 6 to 90 were enrolled as donors. Turning to this clonotype: Its antigen is undetermined.

The receptor was isolated from a man aged 18 to 35 in good health. The sequenced sample consisted of blood.

In DNA, the CDR3 is TGCGCCAGCAGCTTGGCCCTAGCGGGGCTTACTTTTGACAATGAGCAGTTCTTC. Translation gives CASSLALAGLTFDNEQFF. This sequence joins TRBV5-1 and TRBJ2-1, with TRBD2 matching over 9 bases. Germline CDR1 SGHRS, CDR2 YFSETQ. This CDR3 has 18 residues. J gave up 5 bases and V 0 bases, and 12 bases lay outside the gene matches.